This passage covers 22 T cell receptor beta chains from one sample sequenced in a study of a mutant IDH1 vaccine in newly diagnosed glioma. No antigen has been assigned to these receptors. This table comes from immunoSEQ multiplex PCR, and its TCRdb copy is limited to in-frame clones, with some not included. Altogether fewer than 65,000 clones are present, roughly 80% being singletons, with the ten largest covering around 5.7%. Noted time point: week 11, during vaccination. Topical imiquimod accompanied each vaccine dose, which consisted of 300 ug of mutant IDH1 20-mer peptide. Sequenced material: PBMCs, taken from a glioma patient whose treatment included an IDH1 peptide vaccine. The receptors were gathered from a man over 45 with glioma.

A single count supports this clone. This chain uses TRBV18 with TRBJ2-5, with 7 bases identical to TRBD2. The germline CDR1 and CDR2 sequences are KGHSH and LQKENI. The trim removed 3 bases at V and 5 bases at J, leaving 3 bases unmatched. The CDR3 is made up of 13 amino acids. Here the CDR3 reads CASSPRERETQYF. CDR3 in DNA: TGTGCCAGCTCACCGCGGGAGAGGGAGACCCAGTACTTC.

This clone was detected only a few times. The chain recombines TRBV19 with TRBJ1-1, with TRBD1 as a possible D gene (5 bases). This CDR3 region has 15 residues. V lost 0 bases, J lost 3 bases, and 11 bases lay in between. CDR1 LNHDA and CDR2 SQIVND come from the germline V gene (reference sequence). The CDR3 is CASSIDVRGDTEAFF. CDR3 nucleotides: TGTGCCAGTAGTATAGACGTCCGGGGGGACACTGAAGCTTTCTTT. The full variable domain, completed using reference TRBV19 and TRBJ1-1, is DGGITQSPKYLFRKEGQNVTLSCEQNLNHDAMYWYRQDPGQGLRLIYYSQIVNDFQKGDIAEGYSVSREKKESFPLTVTSAQKNPTAFYLCASSIDVRGDTEAFFGQGTRLTVV.

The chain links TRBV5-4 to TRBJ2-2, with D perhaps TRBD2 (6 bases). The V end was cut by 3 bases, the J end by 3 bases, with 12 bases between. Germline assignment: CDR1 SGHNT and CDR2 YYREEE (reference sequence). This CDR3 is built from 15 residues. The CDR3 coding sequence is TGTGCCAGCAGCTCCGGAGGGGTGGACACCGGGGAGCTGTTTTTT. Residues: CASSSGGVDTGELFF. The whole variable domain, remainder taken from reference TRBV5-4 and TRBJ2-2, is ETGVTQSPTHLIKTRGQQVTLRCSSQSGHNTVSWYQQALGQGPQFIFQYYREEENGRGNFPPRFSGLQFPNYSSELNVNALELDDSALYLCASSSGGVDTGELFFGEGSRLTVL.

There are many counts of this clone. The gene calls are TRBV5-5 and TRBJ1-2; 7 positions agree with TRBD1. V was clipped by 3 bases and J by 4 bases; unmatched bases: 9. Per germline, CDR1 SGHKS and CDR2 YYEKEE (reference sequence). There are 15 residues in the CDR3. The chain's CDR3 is CASSYDRDRPYGYTF. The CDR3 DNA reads TGTGCCAGCAGCTATGACCGGGACAGACCCTATGGCTACACCTTC.

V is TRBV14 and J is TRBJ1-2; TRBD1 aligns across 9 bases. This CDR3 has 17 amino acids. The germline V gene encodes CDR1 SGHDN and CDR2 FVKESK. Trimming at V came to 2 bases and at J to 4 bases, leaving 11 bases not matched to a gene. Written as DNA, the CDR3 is TGTGCCAGCAGCCAAACAGCCGGGACAGGGAGATTCTATGGCTACACCTTC. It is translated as CASSQTAGTGRFYGYTF.

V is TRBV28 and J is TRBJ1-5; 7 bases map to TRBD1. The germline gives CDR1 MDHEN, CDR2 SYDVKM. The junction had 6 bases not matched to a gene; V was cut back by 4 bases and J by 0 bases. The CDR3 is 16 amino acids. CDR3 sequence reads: CASSSLEGASNQPQHF. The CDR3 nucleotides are TGTGCCAGCAGTTCCCTGGAGGGGGCTAGCAATCAGCCCCAGCATTTT. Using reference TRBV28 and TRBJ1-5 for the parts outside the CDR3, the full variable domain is DVKVTQSSRYLVKRTGEKVFLECVQDMDHENMFWYRQDPGLGLRLIYFSYDVKMKEKGDIPEGYSVSREKKERFSLILESASTNQTSMYLCASSSLEGASNQPQHFGDGTRLSIL.

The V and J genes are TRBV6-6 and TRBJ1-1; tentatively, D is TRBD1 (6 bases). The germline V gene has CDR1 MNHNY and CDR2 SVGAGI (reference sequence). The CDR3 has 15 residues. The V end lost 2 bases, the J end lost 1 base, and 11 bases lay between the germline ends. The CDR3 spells CASSYVGGQNTEAFF. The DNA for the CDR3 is TGTGCCAGCAGTTACGTCGGGGGGCAGAACACTGAAGCTTTCTTT.

The CDR3 nucleotides read TGCGCCAGCAGCCAAGGCCAGCGGGGGGCGACCACCGGGGAGCTGTTTTTT. This sequence encodes CASSQGQRGATTGELFF. The rearrangement links TRBV4-3 to TRBJ2-2, with 9 bases that match TRBD2. The ends lost 1 base at V and 4 bases at J; junction bases unmatched: 7. Germline values: CDR1 LGHNA, CDR2 YSLEER. The CDR3 covers 17 residues.

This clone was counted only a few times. Here the CDR3 reads CASSQGLAGYEQYF. The CDR3 bases are TGTGCCAGCAGCCAAGGACTAGCGGGCTACGAGCAGTACTTC. The rearrangement links TRBV5-5 to TRBJ2-7; TRBD2 agrees at 11 bases. Germline V gene sequence: CDR1 SGHKS, CDR2 YYEKEE (reference sequence). The V gene end was trimmed by 4 bases and the J gene end by 3 bases; junction bases not matched to a gene: 3. This CDR3 contains 14 residues. Looking up the rest from reference TRBV5-5 and TRBJ2-7 gives the full variable domain: DAGVTQSPTHLIKTRGQQVTLRCSPISGHKSVSWYQQVLGQGPQFIFQYYEKEERGRGNFPDRFSARQFPNYSSELNVNALLLGDSALYLCASSQGLAGYEQYFGPGTRLTVT.

The CDR3 sequence is CASSLLQGSETQYF. The CDR3 DNA reads TGTGCCAGCAGCTTACTTCAGGGCTCAGAGACCCAGTACTTC. The chain joins TRBV7-9 to TRBJ2-5; TRBD1 is a possible D gene (5 bases). Germline V gene lookup returns CDR1 SEHNR and CDR2 FQNEAQ (reference sequence). Trimming left V 2 bases short and J 4 bases short, with 11 bases between. This CDR3 has 14 residues.

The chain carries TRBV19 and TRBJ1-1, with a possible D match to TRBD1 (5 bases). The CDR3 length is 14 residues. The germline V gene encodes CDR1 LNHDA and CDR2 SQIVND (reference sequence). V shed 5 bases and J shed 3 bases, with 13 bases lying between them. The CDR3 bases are TGTGCCAGTAGTCCGACAGTGGGGTACACTGAAGCTTTCTTT. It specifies CASSPTVGYTEAFF. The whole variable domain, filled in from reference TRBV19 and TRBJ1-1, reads DGGITQSPKYLFRKEGQNVTLSCEQNLNHDAMYWYRQDPGQGLRLIYYSQIVNDFQKGDIAEGYSVSREKKESFPLTVTSAQKNPTAFYLCASSPTVGYTEAFFGQGTRLTVV.

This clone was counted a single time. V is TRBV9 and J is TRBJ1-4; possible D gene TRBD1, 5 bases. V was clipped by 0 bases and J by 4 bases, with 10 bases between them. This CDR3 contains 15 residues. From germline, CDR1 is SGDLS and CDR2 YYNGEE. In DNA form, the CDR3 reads TGTGCCAGCAGCGTAGGTGACGGGGGTAATGAAAAACTGTTTTTT. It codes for CASSVGDGGNEKLFF.

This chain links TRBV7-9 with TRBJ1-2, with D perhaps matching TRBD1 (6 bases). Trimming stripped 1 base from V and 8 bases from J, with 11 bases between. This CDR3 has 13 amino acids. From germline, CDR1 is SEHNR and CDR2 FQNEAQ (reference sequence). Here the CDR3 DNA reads TGTGCCAGCAGCTTAGACGCAGGGGACGGCTACACCTTC. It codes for CASSLDAGDGYTF.

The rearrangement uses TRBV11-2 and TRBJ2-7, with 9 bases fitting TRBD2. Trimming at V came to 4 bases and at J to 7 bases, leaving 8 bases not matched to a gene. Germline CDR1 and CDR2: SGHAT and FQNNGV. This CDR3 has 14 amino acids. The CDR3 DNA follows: TGTGCCAGCAGCTCCGCGGGACTAGCCAATGAGCAGTACTTC. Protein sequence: CASSSAGLANEQYF.

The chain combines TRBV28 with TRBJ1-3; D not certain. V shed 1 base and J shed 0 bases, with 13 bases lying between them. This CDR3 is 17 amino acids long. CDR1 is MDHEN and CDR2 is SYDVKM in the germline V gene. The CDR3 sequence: CASSLYGLSSSGNTIYF. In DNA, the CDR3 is TGTGCCAGCAGTTTATACGGACTGAGCAGCTCTGGAAACACCATATATTTT.

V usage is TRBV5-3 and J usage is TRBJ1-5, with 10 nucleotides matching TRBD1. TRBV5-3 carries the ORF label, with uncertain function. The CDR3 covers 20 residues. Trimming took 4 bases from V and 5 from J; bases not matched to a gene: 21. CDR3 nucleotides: TGTGCCAGAAGCCCCGACCCCCGGGACAGGGGTCACCCTGGACATCAGCCCCAGCATTTT. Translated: CARSPDPRDRGHPGHQPQHF.

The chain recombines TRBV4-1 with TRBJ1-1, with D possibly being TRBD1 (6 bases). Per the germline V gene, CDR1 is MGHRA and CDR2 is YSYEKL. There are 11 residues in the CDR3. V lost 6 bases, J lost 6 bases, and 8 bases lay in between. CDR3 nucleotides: TGCGCCAGCAGGCAGGGGTCTGAAGCTTTCTTT. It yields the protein CASRQGSEAFF.

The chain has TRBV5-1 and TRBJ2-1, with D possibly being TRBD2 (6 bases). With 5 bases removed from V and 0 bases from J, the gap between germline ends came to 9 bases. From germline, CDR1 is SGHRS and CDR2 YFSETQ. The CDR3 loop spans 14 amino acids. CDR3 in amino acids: CASRSEGSYNEQFF. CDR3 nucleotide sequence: TGCGCCAGCAGGTCGGAGGGCTCCTACAATGAGCAGTTCTTC. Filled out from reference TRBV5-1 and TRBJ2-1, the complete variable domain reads KAGVTQTPRYLIKTRGQQVTLSCSPISGHRSVSWYQQTPGQGLQFLFEYFSETQRNKGNFPGRFSGRQFSNSRSEMNVSTLELGDSALYLCASRSEGSYNEQFFGPGTRLTVL.

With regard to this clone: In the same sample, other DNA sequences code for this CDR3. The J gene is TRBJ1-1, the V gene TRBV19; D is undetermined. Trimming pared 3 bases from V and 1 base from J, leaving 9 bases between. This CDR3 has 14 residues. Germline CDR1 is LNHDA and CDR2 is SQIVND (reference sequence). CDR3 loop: CASSISAGNTEAFF. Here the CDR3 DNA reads TGTGCCAGTAGTATCTCGGCCGGGAACACTGAAGCTTTCTTT. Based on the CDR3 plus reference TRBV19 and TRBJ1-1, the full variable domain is DGGITQSPKYLFRKEGQNVTLSCEQNLNHDAMYWYRQDPGQGLRLIYYSQIVNDFQKGDIAEGYSVSREKKESFPLTVTSAQKNPTAFYLCASSISAGNTEAFFGQGTRLTVV.

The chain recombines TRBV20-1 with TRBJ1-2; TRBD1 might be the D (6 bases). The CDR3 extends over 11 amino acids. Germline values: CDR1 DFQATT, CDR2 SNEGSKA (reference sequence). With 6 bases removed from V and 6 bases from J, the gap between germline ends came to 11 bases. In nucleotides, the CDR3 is TGCAGTGCCCGAGGGGGGGATGGCTACACCTTC. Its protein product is CSARGGDGYTF.

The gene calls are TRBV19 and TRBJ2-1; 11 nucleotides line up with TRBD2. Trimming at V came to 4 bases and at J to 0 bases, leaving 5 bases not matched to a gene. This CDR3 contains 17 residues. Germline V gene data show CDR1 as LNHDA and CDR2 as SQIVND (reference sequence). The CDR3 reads CASSTVLAGASYNEQFF. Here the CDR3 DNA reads TGTGCCAGTAGTACGGTACTAGCGGGAGCCTCCTACAATGAGCAGTTCTTC. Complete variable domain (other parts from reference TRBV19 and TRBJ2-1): DGGITQSPKYLFRKEGQNVTLSCEQNLNHDAMYWYRQDPGQGLRLIYYSQIVNDFQKGDIAEGYSVSREKKESFPLTVTSAQKNPTAFYLCASSTVLAGASYNEQFFGPGTRLTVL.

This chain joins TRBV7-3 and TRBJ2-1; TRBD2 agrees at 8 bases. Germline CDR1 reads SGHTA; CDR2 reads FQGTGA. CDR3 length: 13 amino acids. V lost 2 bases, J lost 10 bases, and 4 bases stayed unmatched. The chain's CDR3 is CASSLRPGGEQFF. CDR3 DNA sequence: TGTGCCAGCAGCTTACGACCGGGAGGGGAGCAGTTCTTC.